This is a list of T cell receptor beta chains from one sample in a study of identical twins. TCRdb used MiXCR to reprocess the 5' RACE reads, holding one entry per CDR3 protein. This table holds around 450,000 distinct CDR3 sequences, approximately 14% found once. These data also formed part of another study, on yellow fever vaccine responses in identical twins.

The sample comprised CD4+ T cells sorted from blood. The origin of the receptors is a woman younger than 35 in good health. Both conserved end residues are part of each CDR3. A D gene is named only where the DNA matches it firmly. Size is stated for part of the rows, as once, few or many counts, or as a class when the clone is expanded.

V	D	J	size	DNA	CDR3
TRBV28	.	TRBJ1-4	.	TGTGCCAGCAGCCCAGGGGTTAATGAAAAACTGTTTTTT	CASSPGVNEKLFF
TRBV20-1	.	TRBJ1-5	many	TGCAGTGCTAGTCCTCTGACAGGCTATAGCAATCAGCCCCAGCATTTT	CSASPLTGYSNQPQHF
TRBV5-6	TRBD2	TRBJ2-1	.	TGTGCCAGCAGCGAGGGACTACTCTCCTACAATGAGCAGTTCTTC	CASSEGLLSYNEQFF
TRBV24-1	.	TRBJ2-2	few	TGTGCCACCAGTGATTTGAGCCTCGGGGAGCTGTTTTTT	CATSDLSLGELFF
TRBV5-1	.	TRBJ2-7	few	TGCGCCAGCAGTGGAGGGGGTTCGCTTACCTACGAGCAGTACTTC	CASSGGGSLTYEQYF
TRBV7-9	.	TRBJ2-3	once	TGTGCCAGCAGCGTTCCGGACCCAGATACGCAGTATTTT	CASSVPDPDTQYF
TRBV5-1	.	TRBJ2-1	many	TGCGCCAGCAGCCTCGTTGGGGGAGACGGTGAGCAGTTCTTC	CASSLVGGDGEQFF
TRBV4-3	TRBD2	TRBJ2-1	few	TGCGCCAGCAGCCAAGCAACTAGCGGGAGGTTATCTCCGGAGAATGAGCAGTTCTTC	CASSQATSGRLSPENEQFF
TRBV6-5	.	TRBJ1-2	.	TGTGCCAGCAGTTACGTGGCCCCAGGCTATGGCTACACCTTC	CASSYVAPGYGYTF
TRBV9	TRBD1	TRBJ2-2	.	TGTGCCAGCACCCCAGGAGACAGGGTTGGCGGGGAGCTGTTTTTT	CASTPGDRVGGELFF